The 15 T cell receptor beta chains reported below all come from one sample, sequenced in a study of CD8 T cells in Susac syndrome. Reverse transcription used about 0.5 to 1 ug RNA and random hexamers. TCRdb fed the immunoSEQ multiplex PCR reads into MiXCR, producing one record per CDR3 protein. Of tens of thousands of distinct CDR3 sequences in the sample, 90% to 95% were seen once. Sequencing was performed on CD4+ T cells from PBMCs. Receptors originate from a human donor with Susac syndrome.

This chain joins TRBV7-2 and TRBJ2-3; 10 nucleotides agree with TRBD2. There are 17 residues in the CDR3. Germline loops: CDR1 SGHTA, CDR2 FQGNSA. Unmatched junction bases numbered 6, after V lost 1 base and J lost 2 bases. CDR3 region: CASSLVASGGDTDTQYF. The CDR3 DNA is TGTGCCAGCAGCTTAGTGGCTAGCGGGGGAGACACAGATACGCAGTATTTT.

J is TRBJ2-7 and V is TRBV7-9; D unclear. The CDR3 runs to 13 residues. The ends were cut back, 2 bases at V and 0 bases at J, with 5 bases in the middle. Germline assignment: CDR1 SEHNR and CDR2 FQNEAQ (reference sequence). As DNA, the CDR3 is TGTGCCAGCAGCTTATCGAGCTCCTACGAGCAGTACTTC. Translation: CASSLSSSYEQYF. Supplemented by reference TRBV7-9 and TRBJ2-7, the full variable domain reads DTGVSQNPRHKITKRGQNVTFRCDPISEHNRLYWYRQTLGQGPEFLTYFQNEAQLEKSRLLSDRFSAERPKGSFSTLEIQRTEQGDSAMYLCASSLSSSYEQYFGPGTRLTVT.

V and J are TRBV9 and TRBJ2-2; 9 positions agree with TRBD2. V lost 0 bases and J lost 6; bases outside the gene matches: 6. Looked up from germline, CDR1 is SGDLS and CDR2 is YYNGEE. The CDR3 extends over 16 amino acids. CDR3 nucleotides: TGTGCCAGCAGCGTAGGTGGCGGGGGGGCACCCGGGGAGCTGTTTTTT. Encoded protein: CASSVGGGGAPGELFF.

This chain links TRBV24-1 with TRBJ1-5; 8 nucleotides align to TRBD1. CDR3 length: 15 amino acids. With V trimmed by 3 bases and J by 9 bases, 9 bases remained unmatched. Germline V gives CDR1 KGHDR, CDR2 SFDVKD. CDR3 in amino acids: CATSDRDRPLGPQHF. The DNA for the CDR3 is TGTGCCACCAGTGATCGGGACAGGCCTTTGGGGCCCCAGCATTTT.

The chain uses TRBV15 and TRBJ2-7, with 7 nucleotides matching TRBD1. The CDR3 has 16 amino acids. After removal of 4 bases from V and 0 bases from J, the junction contained 9 bases not matched to a gene. Germline CDR1 is LNHNV and CDR2 is YYDKDF (reference sequence). The CDR3 loop is CATSKNRGRGSYEQYF. The CDR3 coding sequence is TGTGCCACCAGCAAAAACAGGGGACGGGGCTCCTACGAGCAGTACTTC.

This clonotype was picked up one time. This rearrangement joins TRBV18 to TRBJ2-7; perhaps TRBD1 as D (7 bases). This CDR3 has 19 residues. Germline-derived CDR1 and CDR2 are KGHSH and LQKENI. Trimming took 6 bases from V and 6 from J, leaving 33 bases between them. For the CDR3, the DNA is TGTGCCAGCTCGAGAAGTACTACCAGGCGGGACAGACAGGTCGGCGAGCAGTACTTC. This gives the protein CASSRSTTRRDRQVGEQYF.

The gene calls are TRBV28 and TRBJ1-5; D remains unclear. Trimming took 4 bases from V and 4 from J, leaving 14 bases between them. Germline V CDR1 and CDR2: MDHEN, SYDVKM. The CDR3 covers 15 residues. Here the CDR3 reads CASSSPPHKNQPQHF. In nucleotides, the CDR3 is TGTGCCAGCAGTTCACCCCCGCACAAAAATCAGCCCCAGCATTTT. The full variable domain, rest sourced from reference TRBV28 and TRBJ1-5, is DVKVTQSSRYLVKRTGEKVFLECVQDMDHENMFWYRQDPGLGLRLIYFSYDVKMKEKGDIPEGYSVSREKKERFSLILESASTNQTSMYLCASSSPPHKNQPQHFGDGTRLSIL.

The J gene is TRBJ2-5, the V gene TRBV5-1; 15 bases map to TRBD2. Germline V gene data show CDR1 as SGHRS and CDR2 as YFSETQ. The CDR3 totals 17 residues. Unmatched junction bases numbered 11, after V lost 4 bases and J lost 7 bases. The CDR3, as DNA: TGCGCCAGCAGCACCGGGACTAGCGGGGGGCCCTCGGGGACCCAGTACTTC. It is translated as CASSTGTSGGPSGTQYF.

This clonotype was seen only once. The chain employs TRBV15 and TRBJ2-2, with D perhaps matching TRBD2 (5 bases). Germline-derived CDR1 and CDR2 are LNHNV and YYDKDF (reference sequence). Between the trimmed V and J ends, which lost 0 bases and 6 bases, there was a span of 11 bases. The CDR3 covers 15 residues. CDR3 DNA sequence: TGTGCCACCAGCAGAGATGCCCGGGGATCCGGGGAGCTGTTTTTT. This sequence encodes CATSRDARGSGELFF.

The chain carries TRBV25-1 and TRBJ1-4; D unclear. The CDR3 spans 11 residues. Trimming cost V 8 bases and J 4 bases, with 5 bases left between them. Germline V gives CDR1 MGHDK, CDR2 SYGVNS. The CDR3 reads CASQINEKLFF. The CDR3 coding sequence is TGTGCCAGCCAAATTAATGAAAAACTGTTTTTT.

V and J are TRBV15 and TRBJ1-2; D perhaps matches TRBD1 (5 bases). V was trimmed by 6 bases and J by 5 bases, leaving 10 bases between them. The germline CDR1 and CDR2 sequences are LNHNV and YYDKDF (reference sequence). The CDR3 is 12 amino acids. The DNA for the CDR3 is TGTGCCACCAGTGAGGGGCGGTATGGCTACACCTTC. Translated, it gives CATSEGRYGYTF. Variable domain in full (rest from reference TRBV15 and TRBJ1-2): DAMVIQNPRYQVTQFGKPVTLSCSQTLNHNVMYWYQQKSSQAPKLLFHYYDKDFNNEADTPDNFQSRRPNTSFCFLDIRSPGLGDTAMYLCATSEGRYGYTFGSGTRLTVV.

The V gene is TRBV20-1, the J gene TRBJ1-4, with D tentatively TRBD1 (5 bases). CDR1 is DFQATT, CDR2 SNEGSKA, per germline (reference sequence). This CDR3 contains 15 residues. Trimming took 7 bases from V and 0 from J, leaving 15 bases between them. The CDR3 region is CSVSRDAATNEKLFF. CDR3 nucleotides: TGCAGTGTTAGCCGGGACGCCGCAACTAATGAAAAACTGTTTTTT.

The chain joins TRBV24-1 to TRBJ2-3; the D is unclear. The CDR3 runs 15 residues. The V and J ends lost 0 bases and 1 base respectively, with 7 bases between them. CDR1 is KGHDR and CDR2 is SFDVKD in the germline V gene. CDR3 DNA: TGTGCCACCAGTGATTTGGGCACAGGCACAGATACGCAGTATTTT. Translation: CATSDLGTGTDTQYF.

The rearrangement uses TRBV6-4 and TRBJ1-1, with D possibly being TRBD1 (5 bases). The V and J ends lost 2 bases and 2 bases respectively, with 6 bases between them. Germline V gene data show CDR1 as MRHNA and CDR2 as SNTAGT. The CDR3 runs 13 residues. The CDR3 is CASSDRDNTEAFF. The CDR3 DNA follows: TGTGCCAGCAGTGACCGGGACAACACTGAAGCTTTCTTT.

As concerns this clonotype: Compared with germline, one end of the junction differs, possibly owing to a read error. This chain connects TRBV11-2 to TRBJ2-3, with D unclear. The germline V gene has CDR1 SGHAT and CDR2 FQNNGV. The length of the CDR3 is 11 residues. This CDR3 reads CASSLDRVSHF. The CDR3 nucleotides read TGTGCCAGCAGCTTAGATCGGGTTAGCCATTTT.